This T cell receptor beta chain emerged from a study of blood T cell repertoires in COVID-19 (dated by TCRdb to the early 2020s). Concerning the study at large: Samples from collaborators originated in the United States, Italy and Spain and spanned both the acute and convalescent phases of COVID-19. The material from the prospective study consisted of cDNA or gDNA derived from T cells, B-cell-depleted T cells, or PBMCs. Subjects who had been exposed to COVID-19, were actively infected with it, or had recovered from it provided the deeply sampled blood TCRbeta repertoires that made up the dataset. The repertoires were made available in a free public database intended to serve as a resource for research on the immune response to SARS-CoV-2. Samples were obtained from the ongoing ImmuneRACE study (first 160 participants) and from some 1,200 subjects provided by 6 global collaborators. The sample metadata nearly always contained a de-identified subject ID, COVID-19 status, age in years and sex. Where HLA class I and class II types were available, the types were taken from metadata supplied by the sample provider, not from assay-based typing.

Summary of the overall study and its limitations: The amount of clinical and demographic metadata varied by source and participant and was provided uncurated.

Looking up the germline V gene yields CDR1 SGHTS and CDR2 YDEGEE. Trimming takes 4 bases from V and 0 bases from J, and the germline ends sit 7 bases apart. Measured from the cysteine to the phenylalanine, the CDR3 is 13 residues long. Here the CDR3 DNA is all that survives: 39 bases in frame from base 1. TCRbeta CDR3 regions were amplified from genomic DNA using the immunoSEQ Assay, a bias-controlled multiplex PCR. Per the source publication's procedure: The number of nucleated cells in each sample was estimated by amplification of reference gene primers within the assay. To quantify the absolute abundance of each unique TCRbeta CDR3 rearrangement, sequence reads were collapsed and filtered. For each sample, productive Simpson clonality was calculated as the square root of Simpson's diversity index across productive rearrangements. As stored in TCRdb, this immuneACCESS dataset retains in-frame rearrangements with V and J assigned. A fraction of the clones does not appear; measured against another copy, unresolved V genes explain less than half of the discrepancy, and the remainder lacks a known reason. The V and J calls and the clone size are those of that table, but D and trimming were determined from the DNA. The sample table holds about 120,000 clones, of which around four fifths were seen once. Around 10% of the sample is taken by the ten largest.

Whole blood was collected in K2EDTA tubes by collaborating institutions according to the institutions' own protocols. For TCRbeta analysis, collaborators shipped samples in one of three forms: frozen whole blood, isolated PBMCs, or DNA extracted from either of those sample types. A remark on this clone: Its specific antigen is unknown. No per-base quality is available; no much larger clone lies one base away.

Sequences were obtained from peripheral blood. Recombination linked TRBV5-8 to TRBJ2-5; TRBD1 is a possible D gene, resting on 5 matching bases. The sequence came from a human donor in a cohort sampled during active COVID-19. For the CDR3, the sequence is CASSRQYQETQYF. In nucleotides, the sequence is TGTGCCAGCAGCCGACAGTACCAAGAGACCCAGTACTTC.